The 24 T cell receptor beta chains listed next were all sequenced from one sample in a study of control samples from healthy donors and cancer patients. TCRdb's copy holds only in-frame clones and misses some; the assay was immunoSEQ multiplex PCR. This sample has some 140,000 clones; less than 90% occur once, and the top ten carry roughly 8.4%. Sequencing was performed on blood. The receptors were sampled from a woman in her twenties or thirties in good health.

This sequence joins TRBV15 and TRBJ1-1; perhaps TRBD1 as D (5 bases). Trimming cost V 5 bases and J 8 bases, with 18 bases left between them. The CDR3 spans 14 residues. Per germline, CDR1 LNHNV and CDR2 YYDKDF (reference sequence). The CDR3 is CATSSQWGTVEAFF. The CDR3 nucleotides are TGTGCCACCAGCTCTCAATGGGGCACCGTCGAAGCTTTCTTT.

J is TRBJ2-1 and V is TRBV9; TRBD1 aligns across 8 bases. The CDR3 has 15 amino acids. The V and J ends lost 3 bases and 3 bases, in that order; junction bases with no gene match: 5. Germline V gives CDR1 SGDLS, CDR2 YYNGEE. CDR3 nucleotides: TGTGCCAGCAGCGCCCGGACAGGGAACTACAATGAGCAGTTCTTC. This sequence encodes CASSARTGNYNEQFF.

The rearrangement links TRBV5-4 to TRBJ2-1; 8 bases are shared with TRBD2. Trimming removed 5 bases from V and 4 bases from J; junction bases left unmatched: 11. Germline V lookup: CDR1 SGHNT, CDR2 YYREEE (reference sequence). CDR3 length equals 16 residues. CDR3 amino acids: CASSSQRTSGYNEQFF. The CDR3 DNA reads TGTGCCAGCAGTTCCCAGCGAACTAGCGGATACAATGAGCAGTTCTTC.

The chain links TRBV29-1 to TRBJ2-1; D is possibly TRBD2 (6 bases). In germline, CDR1 is SQVTM, CDR2 ANQGSEA. The ends were cut back, 4 bases at V and 9 bases at J, with 13 bases in the middle. There are 12 residues in the CDR3. CDR3 loop: CSVGGVGGEQFF. In DNA, the CDR3 is TGCAGCGTTGGCGGGGTTGGCGGTGAGCAGTTCTTC.

The rearrangement uses TRBV28 and TRBJ1-5, with 8 bases lining up with TRBD1. J lost 6 bases, V lost 3 bases, and 4 bases had no gene match. Germline V CDR1 and CDR2: MDHEN, SYDVKM. The CDR3 is 14 amino acids. The CDR3 loop is CASSLTGVGQPQHF. The CDR3, as DNA: TGTGCCAGCAGTTTGACAGGGGTAGGTCAGCCCCAGCATTTT. The full variable domain, rest sourced from reference TRBV28 and TRBJ1-5, is DVKVTQSSRYLVKRTGEKVFLECVQDMDHENMFWYRQDPGLGLRLIYFSYDVKMKEKGDIPEGYSVSREKKERFSLILESASTNQTSMYLCASSLTGVGQPQHFGDGTRLSIL.

The chain recombines TRBV5-6 with TRBJ1-1, with a weak D call TRBD1 (5 bases). The CDR3 has 13 residues. The V end was cut by 3 bases, the J end by 4 bases, with 10 bases between. Looked up from germline, CDR1 is SGHDT and CDR2 is YYEEEE. The CDR3 coding sequence is TGTGCCAGCAGCTGGGGCCTTAGCACTGAAGCTTTCTTT. Translated, it gives CASSWGLSTEAFF. The whole variable domain, remainder taken from reference TRBV5-6 and TRBJ1-1, is DAGVTQSPTHLIKTRGQQVTLRCSPKSGHDTVSWYQQALGQGPQFIFQYYEEEERQRGNFPDRFSGHQFPNYSSELNVNALLLGDSALYLCASSWGLSTEAFFGQGTRLTVV.

The chain combines TRBV4-1 with TRBJ1-1; perhaps TRBD1 as D (6 bases). The V gene lost 4 bases and the J gene lost 4 bases, with 13 bases spanning the gap. The CDR3 totals 14 residues. CDR1 is MGHRA, CDR2 YSYEKL, per germline. CDR3: CASSPGGGSTEAFF. As DNA, the CDR3 is TGCGCCAGCAGCCCTGGAGGGGGATCCACTGAAGCTTTCTTT.

This chain joins TRBV5-1 and TRBJ1-5; D uncertain. The germline CDR1 and CDR2 sequences are SGHRS and YFSETQ. Trimming removed 4 bases from V and 4 bases from J, with 9 bases in between. CDR3 length: 13 amino acids. DNA of the CDR3: TGCGCCAGCAGCGTCACATGGAATCAGCCCCAGCATTTT. Residues: CASSVTWNQPQHF.

This chain uses TRBV5-1 with TRBJ2-7; D gene uncertain. The CDR3 runs to 11 residues. V was clipped by 4 bases and J by 5 bases, with 7 bases between them. Germline V gene lookup returns CDR1 SGHRS and CDR2 YFSETQ. The CDR3 DNA is TGCGCCAGCAGCGGTCCAAACGAGCAGTACTTC. This encodes CASSGPNEQYF.

The rearrangement joins TRBV6-5 to TRBJ2-1, with 11 positions matching TRBD2. The V gene's germline CDR1 is MNHEY and CDR2 SVGAGI. With V trimmed by 4 bases and J by 7 bases, 6 bases remained unmatched. The CDR3 is 15 residues long. CDR3 in amino acids: CASSLAGGSGNEQFF. CDR3 sequence (DNA): TGTGCCAGCAGTTTAGCGGGAGGGTCGGGAAATGAGCAGTTCTTC.

The V gene is TRBV6-1, the J gene TRBJ1-6; TRBD1 is a possible D gene (5 bases). This CDR3 region has 14 residues. V lost 2 bases, J lost 6 bases, and 8 bases lay in between. Germline V CDR1 and CDR2: MNHNS, SASEGT. CDR3 nucleotides: TGTGCCAGCAGTGAAAGGGGCACTAATTCACCCCTCCACTTT. Encoded protein: CASSERGTNSPLHF.

This chain connects TRBV19 to TRBJ1-2; TRBD1 might be the D (5 bases). Trimming cost V 5 bases and J 3 bases, with 13 bases left between them. There are 14 residues in the CDR3. Germline CDR1 is LNHDA and CDR2 is SQIVND (reference sequence). The CDR3 coding sequence is TGTGCCAGTAGTCCACAGGTATCGGACTATGGCTACACCTTC. The encoded protein is CASSPQVSDYGYTF.

The chain couples TRBV6-5 to TRBJ1-1; possible D gene TRBD1, 5 bases. The CDR3 is made up of 15 amino acids. CDR1 and CDR2 (germline): MNHEY, SVGAGI. Trimming cost V 5 bases and J 0 bases, with 13 bases left between them. CDR3 protein: CASSTTGGVNTEAFF. The CDR3 bases are TGTGCCAGCAGTACCACTGGGGGGGTGAACACTGAAGCTTTCTTT.

The J gene is TRBJ1-1, the V gene TRBV19, with a tentative D call TRBD1 (5 bases). This CDR3 contains 13 residues. Per germline, CDR1 LNHDA and CDR2 SQIVND (reference sequence). V gave up 9 bases and J gave up 1 base, with 12 bases separating them. CDR3 region: CASCRDGNTEAFF. The CDR3 coding sequence is TGTGCCAGCTGTCGGGACGGGAACACTGAAGCTTTCTTT.

The J gene is TRBJ2-1, the V gene TRBV11-2, with a weak D call TRBD2 (7 bases). V lost 5 bases and J 4 bases, leaving 15 bases between the germline ends. Germline loops: CDR1 SGHAT, CDR2 FQNNGV. The CDR3 totals 15 residues. The CDR3 protein is CASSRGASGYNEQFF. The CDR3 coding sequence is TGTGCCAGCAGCCGGGGGGCTAGCGGATACAATGAGCAGTTCTTC.

This clone was seen a few times. The CDR3 nucleotides are TGCAGCGTTGGGCAGGGTCACAATGAGCAGTTCTTC. Translating gives CSVGQGHNEQFF. The chain recombines TRBV29-1 with TRBJ2-1; possible D gene TRBD1, 5 bases. CDR3 length: 12 residues. V was shortened by 4 bases and J by 5 bases, with 9 bases between the two germline ends. Germline V gives CDR1 SQVTM, CDR2 ANQGSEA.

This sequence joins TRBV15 and TRBJ2-7; TRBD1 matches 7 bases. The CDR3 is 18 amino acids. V gave up 3 bases and J gave up 5 bases; unmatched junction bases: 19. Per germline, CDR1 LNHNV and CDR2 YYDKDF (reference sequence). The CDR3: CATSSTRTDRQGWDEQYF. CDR3 DNA sequence: TGTGCCACCAGCAGTACACGAACCGACCGACAGGGTTGGGACGAGCAGTACTTC.

The chain joins TRBV5-1 to TRBJ1-5, with D perhaps TRBD1 (6 bases). Germline V CDR1 and CDR2: SGHRS, YFSETQ. V was cut by 1 base and J by 4 bases, with 12 bases left in between. The CDR3 totals 15 residues. The CDR3 DNA reads as TGCGCCAGCAGCTTGTCGACAGGACTTAATCAGCCCCAGCATTTT. It yields the protein CASSLSTGLNQPQHF.

The rearrangement uses TRBV30 and TRBJ1-1; no firm D call. Germline loops: CDR1 GTSNPN, CDR2 SVGIG (reference sequence). The CDR3 has 11 residues. Trimming pared 5 bases from V and 6 bases from J, leaving 10 bases between. The CDR3 nucleotides read TGTGCCTGGTCTGATTGGGCTGAAGCTTTCTTT. This sequence encodes CAWSDWAEAFF.

The rearrangement links TRBV27 to TRBJ2-7, with D possibly TRBD1 on 5 matching bases. The CDR3 has 13 amino acids. Germline V gene sequence: CDR1 MNHEY, CDR2 SMNVEV (reference sequence). The ends were cut back, 3 bases at V and 6 bases at J, with 12 bases in the middle. CDR3 nucleotides: TGTGCCAGCAGTTTGTCCAGGGATACCGAGCAGTACTTC. Translation: CASSLSRDTEQYF.

This chain links TRBV7-9 with TRBJ1-6, with unresolved D. The germline V gene encodes CDR1 SEHNR and CDR2 FQNEAQ (reference sequence). Trimming took off 4 bases at V and 14 bases at J, with 18 bases between the two ends. This CDR3 is built from 14 residues. CDR3 DNA sequence: TGTGCCAGCAGCTCTATGGGCCCGAATCAGTCCCTCCACTTT. Translated, it gives CASSSMGPNQSLHF.

This clone is a singleton in its sample. V usage is TRBV7-9 and J usage is TRBJ1-1; 7 nucleotides align to TRBD1. The V segment lost 0 bases and the J segment 4 bases; nucleotides outside the gene matches: 11. The CDR3 covers 17 residues. Germline V CDR1 and CDR2: SEHNR, FQNEAQ (reference sequence). The CDR3 DNA is TGTGCCAGCAGCTTAGCTAGGGGGCGTATAGTCGGCACTGAAGCTTTCTTT. Translation gives CASSLARGRIVGTEAFF.

V is TRBV28 and J is TRBJ1-5, with 9 bases matching TRBD1. This CDR3 is built from 14 residues. CDR1 is MDHEN, CDR2 SYDVKM, per germline. J was trimmed by 3 bases and V by 5 bases; bases with no gene match: 2. CDR3: CASSRTGDNQPQHF. CDR3 nucleotide sequence: TGTGCCAGCAGTAGGACAGGGGACAATCAGCCCCAGCATTTT.

The V and J genes are TRBV30 and TRBJ2-1; D may be TRBD2 (6 bases). Germline CDR1 reads GTSNPN; CDR2 reads SVGIG (reference sequence). V was trimmed by 7 bases and J by 3 bases, leaving 19 bases between them. CDR3 length: 15 residues. In nucleotides, the CDR3 is TGTGCCTTTAGAACGGTAGCGGACGACTACAATGAGCAGTTCTTC. Amino acids: CAFRTVADDYNEQFF.